This entry lists 24 T cell receptor beta chains sequenced from one sample in a study of blood T cell repertoires in COVID-19. The method was immunoSEQ multiplex PCR; TCRdb's version includes in-frame clones alone and lacks a portion of them. The sample has 200,000 to 300,000 clones, 86% seen once. The sequencing input was peripheral blood. These receptors were collected from a man in his 60s with acute or convalescent COVID-19.

The rearrangement uses TRBV28 and TRBJ1-2; TRBD1 aligns across 10 bases. The ends lost 8 bases at V and 3 bases at J; junction bases unmatched: 9. The germline V gene has CDR1 MDHEN and CDR2 SYDVKM. The CDR3 runs 15 residues. The CDR3 protein is CASCDRGRSDYGYTF. The CDR3 DNA reads TGTGCCAGCTGTGACAGGGGGCGATCGGACTATGGCTACACCTTC.

The V gene is TRBV28, the J gene TRBJ2-6, with 8 nucleotides matching TRBD1. The CDR3 is 17 amino acids. V lost 2 bases to trimming and J lost 0 bases; unmatched junction nucleotides: 3. Germline V CDR1 and CDR2: MDHEN, SYDVKM. Here the CDR3 reads CASSLGQGYSGANVLTF. Written as DNA, the CDR3 is TGTGCCAGCAGTTTAGGACAGGGTTACTCTGGGGCCAACGTCCTGACTTTC.

The chain recombines TRBV7-3 with TRBJ2-2; 9 nucleotides match TRBD1. Per germline, CDR1 SGHTA and CDR2 FQGTGA. The CDR3 is 15 amino acids. V was clipped by 5 bases and J by 4 bases; unmatched bases: 5. CDR3 residues: CASSQGTGPTGELFF. The CDR3 coding sequence is TGTGCCAGCAGCCAAGGGACAGGGCCCACCGGGGAGCTGTTTTTT.

The V and J genes are TRBV6-5 and TRBJ2-5; 8 bases are shared with TRBD2. V gave up 2 bases and J gave up 1 base; unmatched junction bases: 6. This CDR3 is built from 16 residues. The V gene's germline CDR1 is MNHEY and CDR2 SVGAGI. CDR3 DNA: TGTGCCAGCAGTTACCCCAGCGGGAGCCTCCAAGAGACCCAGTACTTC. Its translation: CASSYPSGSLQETQYF.

This chain joins TRBV7-9 and TRBJ2-1, with 7 nucleotides matching TRBD2. This CDR3 spans 14 amino acids. Germline V gene lookup returns CDR1 SEHNR and CDR2 FQNEAQ (reference sequence). With 4 bases clipped from V and 6 bases from J, the junction kept 6 bases outside the gene matches. CDR3 DNA sequence: TGTGCCAGCAGCTCCTTAGGGAGGGGCAATGAGCAGTTCTTC. It is translated as CASSSLGRGNEQFF.

The genes are TRBV2 and TRBJ1-3; D is ambiguous. Per germline, CDR1 SNHLY and CDR2 FYNNEI. Trimming took 5 bases from V and 0 from J, leaving 8 bases between them. The CDR3 runs 14 residues. Here the CDR3 reads CASSSRISGNTIYF. The CDR3 DNA follows: TGTGCCAGCAGTTCTAGGATCTCTGGAAACACCATATATTTT.

This rearrangement joins TRBV30 to TRBJ1-2; the D gene is possibly TRBD1 (5 bases). Germline loops: CDR1 GTSNPN, CDR2 SVGIG (reference sequence). The CDR3 extends over 14 amino acids. V lost 2 bases and J 8 bases, leaving 18 bases between the germline ends. The DNA of the CDR3 is TGTGCCTGGAGTTACGGGGGGGGACCGCGAGGCTACACCTTC. Protein sequence: CAWSYGGGPRGYTF.

This clone was picked up a small number of times. The chain carries TRBV5-1 and TRBJ1-2; no clear D gene. V gave up 1 base and J gave up 0 bases, with 7 bases separating them. Germline V lookup: CDR1 SGHRS, CDR2 YFSETQ. This CDR3 has 14 residues. The DNA for the CDR3 is TGCGCCAGCAGCTTGCGCGAATCTAACTATGGCTACACCTTC. This encodes CASSLRESNYGYTF.

The chain links TRBV7-9 to TRBJ2-1; D perhaps matches TRBD1 (6 bases). The CDR3 totals 16 residues. Trimming took off 5 bases at V and 1 base at J, with 15 bases between the two ends. Germline V CDR1 and CDR2: SEHNR, FQNEAQ (reference sequence). The CDR3 region has the DNA TGTGCCAGCAGCCAGGGGTGGGGAAGTTCCTACAATGAGCAGTTCTTC. Its protein is CASSQGWGSSYNEQFF.

The DNA for the CDR3 is TGTGCCAGCAGCTTGGCCGGGACAGGGTCCTACGAGCAGTACTTC. Residues: CASSLAGTGSYEQYF. This chain uses TRBV5-8 with TRBJ2-7; the match to TRBD1 covers 9 bases. The CDR3 is 15 residues long. The V gene end was trimmed by 0 bases and the J gene end by 1 base; junction bases not matched to a gene: 2. CDR1 SGHTS and CDR2 YDEGEE come from the germline V gene.

This rearrangement joins TRBV28 to TRBJ2-7; 7 bases map to TRBD1. The trim removed 6 bases at V and 2 bases at J, leaving 7 bases unmatched. CDR3 length equals 14 residues. Germline CDR1 and CDR2: MDHEN and SYDVKM. CDR3 sequence reads: CASRPRQGPYEQYF. CDR3 nucleotides: TGTGCCAGCAGACCTCGACAGGGTCCCTACGAGCAGTACTTC. The variable domain in full, completed from reference TRBV28 and TRBJ2-7, reads DVKVTQSSRYLVKRTGEKVFLECVQDMDHENMFWYRQDPGLGLRLIYFSYDVKMKEKGDIPEGYSVSREKKERFSLILESASTNQTSMYLCASRPRQGPYEQYFGPGTRLTVT.

This chain joins TRBV4-2 and TRBJ2-5, with TRBD2 matching 13 bases. The V and J ends lost 4 bases and 4 bases, in that order; junction bases with no gene match: 12. The CDR3 spans 18 residues. Germline-derived CDR1 and CDR2 are LGHNA and YNFKEQ. The CDR3 loop reads CASSRRTSGRLDGETQYF. Written as DNA, the CDR3 is TGTGCCAGCAGCCGGAGGACTAGCGGGAGACTGGATGGAGAGACCCAGTACTTC.

V and J are TRBV6-2 or TRBV6-3 and TRBJ2-7, with D hard to call. This CDR3 is 11 amino acids long. V was shortened by 4 bases and J by 3 bases, with 4 bases between the two germline ends. CDR1 is MNHEY and CDR2 is SVGEGT in the germline V gene. The CDR3 bases are TGTGCCAGCAGTTTTAGCTACGAGCAGTACTTC. Encoded protein: CASSFSYEQYF.

A few counts support this clone. CDR3 sequence reads: CASSLGQLANYGYTF. DNA for the CDR3: TGTGCCAGCAGTTTGGGACAGTTAGCTAACTATGGCTACACCTTC. This rearrangement joins TRBV28 to TRBJ1-2, with 7 bases lining up with TRBD1. The CDR3 contains 15 residues. J was trimmed by 0 bases and V by 3 bases; bases with no gene match: 4. Germline-derived CDR1 and CDR2 are MDHEN and SYDVKM.

This clone was seen once. The chain combines TRBV27 with TRBJ1-5; weak D call: TRBD1 (6 bases). Germline V gene lookup returns CDR1 MNHEY and CDR2 SMNVEV (reference sequence). The CDR3 covers 14 residues. V was shortened by 5 bases and J by 5 bases, with 13 bases between the two germline ends. Here the CDR3 reads CASSATGRDQPQHF. In DNA, the CDR3 is TGTGCCAGCAGTGCCACAGGGAGGGATCAGCCCCAGCATTTT.

The chain has TRBV3-1 (or the pseudogene TRBV3-2) and TRBJ2-1, with 7 bases matching TRBD2. Trimming at V came to 0 bases and at J to 5 bases, leaving 10 bases not matched to a gene. CDR3 length: 17 amino acids. Per germline, CDR1 LGHDT and CDR2 YNNKEL (reference sequence). The CDR3 region has the DNA TGTGCCAGCAGCCAAGATTCCCCAGGGAGGGGAAACAATGAGCAGTTCTTC. Its protein is CASSQDSPGRGNNEQFF.

This chain links TRBV4-3 with TRBJ2-7; D is possibly TRBD2 (6 bases). The CDR3 consists of 16 residues. Deletions cut 3 bases from V and 2 bases from J, with 17 bases between. Germline CDR1 and CDR2: LGHNA and YSLEER. CDR3 bases: TGCGCCAGCAGCCAGAGGAGGGCCAGGGACGCCTACGAGCAGTACTTC. Encoded protein: CASSQRRARDAYEQYF.

The V gene is TRBV6-6, the J gene TRBJ2-3; the match to TRBD1 covers 7 bases. The J segment lost 2 bases and the V segment lost 6 bases, leaving 2 bases of the junction unmatched. Germline values: CDR1 MNHNY, CDR2 SVGAGI (reference sequence). There are 13 residues in the CDR3. Here the CDR3 reads CASRGQNTDTQYF. CDR3 sequence (DNA): TGTGCCAGCAGGGGACAGAACACAGATACGCAGTATTTT.

The V gene is TRBV19, the J gene TRBJ1-6; D is possibly TRBD1 (6 bases). The germline gives CDR1 LNHDA, CDR2 SQIVND (reference sequence). This CDR3 has 19 amino acids. V lost 7 bases, J lost 0 bases, and 22 bases lay in between. The CDR3, as DNA: TGTGCCAGTAATAGGGGGACGGACATCGAAAGCTCCTATAATTCACCCCTCCACTTT. Amino acid sequence: CASNRGTDIESSYNSPLHF. Looking up the rest from reference TRBV19 and TRBJ1-6 gives the full variable domain: DGGITQSPKYLFRKEGQNVTLSCEQNLNHDAMYWYRQDPGQGLRLIYYSQIVNDFQKGDIAEGYSVSREKKESFPLTVTSAQKNPTAFYLCASNRGTDIESSYNSPLHFGNGTRLTVT.

The rearrangement links TRBV19 to TRBJ2-3; no clear D gene. V was shortened by 2 bases and J by 4 bases, with 4 bases between the two germline ends. Germline CDR1 LNHDA, CDR2 SQIVND (reference sequence). This CDR3 has 12 residues. CDR3 in DNA: TGTGCCAGTAGTATACGTCCAGATACGCAGTATTTT. It yields the protein CASSIRPDTQYF.

The chain carries TRBV18 and TRBJ2-3; tentatively, D is TRBD2 (6 bases). This CDR3 has 16 amino acids. The V gene's germline CDR1 is KGHSH and CDR2 LQKENI. Trimming pared 6 bases from V and 0 bases from J, leaving 16 bases between. For the CDR3, the DNA is TGTGCCAGCTCGCGGGGTAGCGGAGGGAGCACAGATACGCAGTATTTT. Translation: CASSRGSGGSTDTQYF.

This clone was found once. The gene calls are TRBV9 and TRBJ2-7; 7 positions match TRBD1. J gave up 5 bases and V 0 bases, and 5 bases lay outside the gene matches. The CDR3 totals 14 residues. CDR1 is SGDLS, CDR2 YYNGEE, per germline. Written as DNA, the CDR3 is TGTGCCAGCAGCGTAGGACAGGGAGTAAACGAGCAGTACTTC. This encodes CASSVGQGVNEQYF.

This clone was seen only once. CDR3 coding DNA: TGTGCCAGCAGCGTGACCGGAGTTGGAAACACCATATATTTT. Encoded protein: CASSVTGVGNTIYF. The chain joins TRBV9 to TRBJ1-3; D remains unclear. Germline V CDR1 and CDR2: SGDLS, YYNGEE. There are 14 residues in the CDR3. The V end lost 2 bases, the J end lost 3 bases, and 9 bases lay between the germline ends.

The chain links TRBV18 to TRBJ1-2, with 9 bases that match TRBD1. CDR1 and CDR2 (germline): KGHSH, LQKENI. The CDR3 extends over 15 amino acids. V was pared by 5 bases and J by 0 bases, with 4 bases of the junction left unmatched. CDR3 in amino acids: CASSSDRGPNYGYTF. The DNA for the CDR3 is TGTGCCAGCTCATCGGACAGGGGTCCTAACTATGGCTACACCTTC.